A selection of T cell receptor beta chains follows, all from one sample in a study of T cells in Graves' hyperthyroidism and ophthalmopathy. TCRdb processed the multiplex PCR reads anew with MiXCR; each CDR3 protein has one entry. The sample lists hundreds of thousands of distinct CDR3 sequences, approximately 22% seen once, with approximately 49% in the top ten. Sequenced: blood. The receptors were sampled from a woman aged 70-85 years with Graves' ophthalmopathy. CDR3s include the opening cysteine and the closing phenylalanine or tryptophan. The D gene is left open where the match is weak. The size field is filled for only some rows; it gives once, few, many or a size class.

14	few	.	TRBJ2-7	TRBV5-1	CASSLVQWSYEQYF	TGCGCCAGCAGCTTGGTACAGTGGTCCTACGAGCAGTACTTC
17	few	.	TRBJ2-4	TRBV6-5	CASSSLRGPLAKNIQYF	TGTGCCAGCAGTTCACTCCGAGGGCCTCTAGCCAAAAACATTCAGTACTTC
13	.	.	TRBJ1-2	TRBV12-3/TRBV12-4	CASSDGQPWGYTF	TGTGCCAGCAGCGACGGACAGCCCTGGGGCTACACCTTC
13	.	.	TRBJ1-5	TRBV20-1	CSAGKGSNQPQHF	TGCAGTGCCGGAAAGGGATCCAATCAGCCCCAGCATTTT
15	.	.	TRBJ1-1	TRBV5-1	CASSPGTGLSTEAFF	TGTGCCAGCAGCCCGGGAACAGGGCTAAGCACTGAAGCTTTCTTT
13	few	.	TRBJ2-1	TRBV7-9	CASSLEVYNEQFF	TGTGCCAGCAGCTTAGAGGTGTACAATGAGCAGTTCTTC
13	few	.	TRBJ2-1	TRBV7-2	CASRPGQYNEQFF	TGTGCCAGCAGACCAGGACAGTACAATGAGCAGTTCTTC
13	few	.	TRBJ2-5	TRBV13	CASTLGGGETQYF	TGTGCCAGCACCCTTGGGGGCGGGGAGACCCAGTACTTC
16	.	TRBD2	TRBJ2-1	TRBV28	CATGDPSGVSYNEQFF	TGTGCCACTGGGGACCCTAGCGGAGTCTCCTACAATGAGCAGTTCTTC
15	many	TRBD2	TRBJ2-1	TRBV7-2	CASSLGGFLRDEQFF	TGTGCCAGCAGCTTGGGGGGGTTTCTCAGGGATGAGCAGTTCTTC
18	.	TRBD1	TRBJ1-5	TRBV7-8	CASSGRTGGGLGNQPQHF	TGTGCCAGCAGCGGCCGGACAGGGGGCGGATTGGGCAATCAGCCCCAGCATTTT
11	many	.	TRBJ2-1	TRBV12-3/TRBV12-4	CASSFGNEQFF	TGTGCCAGCAGTTTCGGCAATGAGCAGTTCTTC
14	few	TRBD1	TRBJ1-1	TRBV20-1	CSARLEGASTEAFF	TGCAGTGCTAGATTGGAGGGGGCGAGCACTGAAGCTTTCTTT
15	.	.	TRBJ1-5	TRBV6-1	CASSPGPNSNQPQHF	TGTGCAAGCAGTCCAGGGCCCAATAGCAATCAGCCCCAGCATTTT
14	.	TRBD1	TRBJ2-1	TRBV5-6	CASSFTGTGNEQFF	TGTGCCAGCAGCTTCACCGGGACAGGCAATGAGCAGTTCTTC
16	.	TRBD2	TRBJ2-2	TRBV14	CASSLLAGGFGGELFF	TGTGCCAGCAGTCTACTAGCGGGAGGTTTCGGCGGGGAGCTGTTTTTT
19	.	TRBD2	TRBJ2-1	TRBV20-1	CSARGGGGSGRTLDNEQFF	TGCAGTGCTAGAGGGGGGGGGGGTAGCGGGAGAACTTTGGACAATGAGCAGTTCTTC
13	.	.	TRBJ2-6	TRBV29-1	CSVEVSGANVLTF	TGCAGCGTTGAAGTCTCTGGGGCCAACGTCCTGACTTTC
13	.	.	TRBJ1-1	TRBV7-3	CASSFLMNTEAFF	TGTGCCAGCAGCTTCCTTATGAACACTGAAGCTTTCTTT
14	.	.	TRBJ1-1	TRBV7-3	CASSLTHFSTEAFF	TGTGCCAGCAGCTTGACACATTTTTCAACTGAAGCTTTCTTT
13	many	.	TRBJ1-1	TRBV12-3/TRBV12-4	CASSFGRPTEAFF	TGTGCCAGCAGTTTCGGGAGGCCCACTGAAGCTTTCTTT
16	.	.	TRBJ2-5	TRBV3-1	CASNKLHGRSQETQYF	TGTGCCAGCAATAAACTTCACGGACGGTCCCAAGAAACCCAGTACTTC
13	.	.	TRBJ1-1	TRBV7-3	CASSLTWGTEAFF	TGTGCCAGCAGCTTAACTTGGGGGACTGAAGCTTTCTTT
14	.	TRBD1	TRBJ1-6	TRBV2	CASTSTGVGSPLHF	TGTGCCAGCACCTCGACAGGGGTTGGTTCACCCCTCCACTTT
17	few	.	TRBJ2-2	TRBV30	CAWSVGPRGASTGELFF	TGTGCCTGGAGTGTAGGGCCTCGGGGGGCGAGCACCGGGGAGCTGTTTTTT
16	.	.	TRBJ1-6	TRBV3-1	CASRQAHFRGNSPLHF	TGTGCCAGCAGACAAGCCCATTTCCGAGGGAATTCACCCCTCCACTTT
16	few	.	TRBJ2-7	TRBV20-1	CSAREARGLGGNEQYF	TGCAGTGCTAGAGAGGCGAGAGGCTTAGGGGGAAACGAGCAGTACTTC
13	.	.	TRBJ2-5	TRBV28	CASKVGTYGTQYF	TGTGCCAGCAAGGTCGGGACGTACGGGACCCAGTACTTC
14	.	.	TRBJ2-7	TRBV3-1	CASSRYGGLNEQYF	TGTGCCAGCAGCCGATATGGGGGACTTAACGAGCAGTACTTC
15	.	.	TRBJ1-2	TRBV12-3/TRBV12-4	CASSFELLREGGYTF	TGTGCCAGCAGTTTTGAACTCCTCAGGGAGGGTGGCTACACCTTC
17	.	.	TRBJ2-2	TRBV7-8	CASSLVDSLYASGELFF	TGTGCCAGCAGCTTAGTTGACAGCTTATATGCGTCCGGGGAGCTGTTTTTT